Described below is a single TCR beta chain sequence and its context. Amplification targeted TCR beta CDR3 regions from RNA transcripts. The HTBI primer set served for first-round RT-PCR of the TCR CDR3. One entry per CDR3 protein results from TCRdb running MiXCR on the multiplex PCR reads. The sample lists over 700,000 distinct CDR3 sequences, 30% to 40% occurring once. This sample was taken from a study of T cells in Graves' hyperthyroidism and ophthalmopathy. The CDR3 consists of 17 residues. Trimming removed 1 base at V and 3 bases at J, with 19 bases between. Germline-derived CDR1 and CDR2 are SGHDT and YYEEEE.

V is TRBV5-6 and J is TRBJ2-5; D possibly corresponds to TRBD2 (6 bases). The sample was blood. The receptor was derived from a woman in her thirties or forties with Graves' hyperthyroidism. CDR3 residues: CASSLFVRLVGEETQYF. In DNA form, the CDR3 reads TGTGCCAGCAGCTTGTTTGTGAGACTAGTGGGTGAAGAGACCCAGTACTTC.